These 23 T cell receptor beta chains were sequenced from one sample in a study of blood T cell repertoires in COVID-19. TCRdb's table, derived via immunoSEQ multiplex PCR, lists solely in-frame clones and lacks some. Here the sample spans about 190,000 clones, about 86% being singletons. Sample: peripheral blood. The source of these receptors is a young man with active or convalescent COVID-19.

This chain joins TRBV2 and TRBJ1-3; 12 bases align to TRBD1. Germline V gene lookup returns CDR1 SNHLY and CDR2 FYNNEI. J gave up 4 bases and V 3 bases, and 7 bases lay outside the gene matches. CDR3 length equals 17 residues. The CDR3 region has the DNA TGTGCCAGCAGTGATTGGGGACAGGGGGCGCGAGGAAACACCATATATTTT. Amino acid sequence: CASSDWGQGARGNTIYF.

The genes are TRBV10-3 and TRBJ2-3; 8 bases map to TRBD2. Losses at the gene ends were 6 bases for V and 4 bases for J; bases not matched to a gene: 9. The CDR3 contains 15 residues. CDR1 ENHRY and CDR2 SYGVKD come from the germline V gene. Written as DNA, the CDR3 is TGTGCCATCAGGGGACTAGAAGAGGGTGCAGATACGCAGTATTTT. Translating gives CAIRGLEEGADTQYF.

A few counts support this clone. This CDR3 is CASSQDLVRGEQFF. The CDR3 region has the DNA TGTGCCAGCAGCCAAGATTTAGTCAGGGGTGAGCAGTTCTTC. The rearrangement uses TRBV14 and TRBJ2-1; a weak D match, TRBD1 (6 bases). The germline gives CDR1 SGHDN, CDR2 FVKESK. Trimming took 0 bases from V and 9 from J, leaving 12 bases between them. This CDR3 contains 14 residues.

J is TRBJ1-1 and V is TRBV9, with 9 bases aligning to TRBD1. This CDR3 spans 15 amino acids. The junction had 10 bases not matched to a gene; V was cut back by 3 bases and J by 7 bases. Per germline, CDR1 SGDLS and CDR2 YYNGEE. The CDR3 loop reads CASSEGTGGAGEAFF. The DNA of the CDR3 is TGTGCCAGCAGCGAAGGAACAGGGGGCGCCGGTGAAGCTTTCTTT. Based on the CDR3 plus reference TRBV9 and TRBJ1-1, the full variable domain is DSGVTQTPKHLITATGQRVTLRCSPRSGDLSVYWYQQSLDQGLQFLIQYYNGEERAKGNILERFSAQQFPDLHSELNLSSLELGDSALYFCASSEGTGGAGEAFFGQGTRLTVV.

On this clone itself: Other nucleotide sequences in the sample specify the same CDR3. The V and J genes are TRBV7-9 and TRBJ2-3; 14 bases line up with TRBD2. The CDR3 loop spans 16 amino acids. In germline, CDR1 is SEHNR, CDR2 FQNEAQ (reference sequence). J was trimmed by 1 base and V by 4 bases; bases with no gene match: 1. The CDR3 region is CASSSGLAGGTDTQYF. CDR3 coding DNA: TGTGCCAGCAGCTCGGGACTAGCGGGAGGCACAGATACGCAGTATTTT.

The gene calls are TRBV6-2 or TRBV6-3 and TRBJ2-5, with 11 positions matching TRBD2. Germline loops: CDR1 MNHEY, CDR2 SVGEGT. After removal of 4 bases from V and 4 bases from J, the junction contained 5 bases not matched to a gene. This CDR3 has 15 amino acids. The CDR3 loop is CASSSNSGGAETQYF. CDR3 in DNA: TGTGCCAGCAGTTCGAATAGCGGGGGGGCAGAGACCCAGTACTTC.

The CDR3 coding sequence is TGTGCCAGCCAGTCGGGGGGTGAGACCCAGTACTTC. Protein product: CASQSGGETQYF. This chain connects TRBV19 to TRBJ2-5; 7 bases map to TRBD2. V lost 9 bases, J lost 5 bases, and 6 bases stayed unmatched. CDR1 LNHDA and CDR2 SQIVND come from the germline V gene (reference sequence). The CDR3 is 12 amino acids.

The chain carries TRBV10-3 and TRBJ2-3; 11 bases are shared with TRBD2. CDR1 and CDR2 from the germline V gene are ENHRY and SYGVKD. The CDR3 length is 15 residues. The V segment lost 4 bases and the J segment 9 bases; nucleotides outside the gene matches: 9. The CDR3 reads CAISGNSGGAGTQYF. The CDR3 bases are TGTGCCATCAGTGGGAATAGCGGGGGGGCCGGGACGCAGTATTTT.

The chain joins TRBV6-5 to TRBJ2-7, with D possibly TRBD1 on 5 matching bases. In germline, CDR1 is MNHEY, CDR2 SVGAGI. With 7 bases removed from V and 3 bases from J, the gap between germline ends came to 13 bases. The CDR3 consists of 13 residues. The CDR3 coding sequence is TGTGCCAGCACGTCCCCCAGGGTCTACGAGCAGTACTTC. This codes for CASTSPRVYEQYF.

The CDR3 DNA reads TGTGCCATCATGGACAGTGCCTACGAGCAGTACGTC. Translating it yields CAIMDSAYEQYV. The rearrangement links TRBV6-5 to TRBJ2-7, with D tentatively TRBD1 (6 bases). Germline V CDR1 and CDR2: MNHEY, SVGAGI. The CDR3 covers 12 residues. Between the trimmed V and J ends, which lost 10 bases and 2 bases, there was a span of 12 bases.

The chain employs TRBV10-2 and TRBJ1-2, with D possibly matching TRBD1 (5 bases). The germline V and J ends were trimmed by 10 bases and 7 bases, with 22 bases remaining between them. The CDR3 covers 14 residues. Germline V gene data show CDR1 as WSHSY and CDR2 as SAAADI. The CDR3 coding sequence is TGCGCCACCACCCAGGGTGGCGCGGTGTTTGGCTACACCTTC. It codes for CATTQGGAVFGYTF.

This chain links TRBV6-2 or TRBV6-3 with TRBJ1-4; 7 nucleotides align to TRBD1. The germline V gene has CDR1 MNHEY and CDR2 SVGEGT. The trim removed 2 bases at V and 10 bases at J, leaving 4 bases unmatched. This CDR3 is built from 13 residues. The CDR3 reads CASSYLPGGKLFF. The CDR3 coding sequence is TGTGCCAGCAGTTACCTTCCAGGGGGAAAACTGTTTTTT.

This sequence joins TRBV4-1 and TRBJ2-3; 8 nucleotides align to TRBD2. Per germline, CDR1 MGHRA and CDR2 YSYEKL. The CDR3 spans 17 residues. The trim removed 1 base at V and 0 bases at J, leaving 6 bases unmatched. The CDR3, as DNA: TGCGCCAGCAGCCAAGGGTACGGGGGGGCCAGCACAGATACGCAGTATTTT. Its protein is CASSQGYGGASTDTQYF.

The chain employs TRBV27 and TRBJ1-1; D is unresolved. This CDR3 is built from 13 residues. The ends were cut back, 5 bases at V and 10 bases at J, with 17 bases in the middle. Germline CDR1 is MNHEY and CDR2 is SMNVEV (reference sequence). DNA of the CDR3: TGTGCCAGCAGTCCTCTACAACCTGGACTAGCTTTCTTT. Protein: CASSPLQPGLAFF.

This rearrangement joins TRBV12-5 to TRBJ1-1; D unclear. Germline-derived CDR1 and CDR2 are LGHNT and FRNRAP. CDR3 size: 12 residues. Trimming pared 5 bases from V and 3 bases from J, leaving 7 bases between. The CDR3 loop reads CASGRSDTEAFF. The CDR3 coding sequence is TGTGCTAGTGGTCGGTCCGACACTGAAGCTTTCTTT.

The gene calls are TRBV7-9 and TRBJ2-1; no clear D gene. The CDR3 is 12 amino acids. V was clipped by 1 base and J by 9 bases, with 7 bases between them. CDR1 SEHNR and CDR2 FQNEAQ come from the germline V gene (reference sequence). The CDR3 reads CASSLVRFEQFF. The CDR3 DNA is TGTGCCAGCAGCTTAGTCAGATTTGAGCAGTTCTTC.

The chain couples TRBV9 to TRBJ1-2, with D possibly matching TRBD1 (6 bases). Germline V gives CDR1 SGDLS, CDR2 YYNGEE. V lost 0 bases and J lost 9, with 18 bases in between. The CDR3 consists of 15 residues. The CDR3 sequence: CASSVVGGAEASYTF. The CDR3 coding sequence is TGTGCCAGCAGCGTAGTTGGGGGCGCAGAAGCTAGCTACACCTTC.

The chain is built from TRBV7-9 and TRBJ2-7; D might be TRBD1 (5 bases). The CDR3 is 14 amino acids. Germline-derived CDR1 and CDR2 are SEHNR and FQNEAQ (reference sequence). Trimming left V 1 base short and J 2 bases short, with 9 bases between. CDR3 amino acids: CASSLGQGTYEQYF. In DNA form, the CDR3 reads TGTGCCAGCAGCTTAGGGCAGGGTACCTACGAGCAGTACTTC.

This clone was counted a few times. The chain carries TRBV2 and TRBJ1-2; 8 bases match TRBD1. Germline V gene data show CDR1 as SNHLY and CDR2 as FYNNEI. Losses at the gene ends were 10 bases for V and 4 bases for J; bases not matched to a gene: 14. The CDR3 totals 15 residues. CDR3 bases: TGTGCCACCTCTTCCCGGGACAGGTCGTTCTATGGCTACACCTTC. This sequence encodes CATSSRDRSFYGYTF.

The gene calls are TRBV7-2 and TRBJ1-1; TRBD1 agrees at 8 bases. Germline trimming cut 5 bases from V and 5 bases from J; bases unmatched to any gene: 10. Germline CDR1 and CDR2: SGHTA and FQGNSA. The CDR3 contains 15 residues. CDR3 in amino acids: CASSRTGLGGTEAFF. The DNA for the CDR3 is TGTGCCAGCAGCCGGACAGGGCTCGGGGGAACTGAAGCTTTCTTT.

V gene TRBV30 combines with J gene TRBJ1-5, with a possible D match to TRBD1 (5 bases). The CDR3 has 13 amino acids. Trimming left V 4 bases short and J 6 bases short, with 13 bases between. CDR1 is GTSNPN, CDR2 SVGIG, per germline (reference sequence). The CDR3 DNA reads TGTGCCTGGACCACCCAGGGAGGTCAGCCCCAGCATTTT. This sequence encodes CAWTTQGGQPQHF.

The rearrangement joins TRBV27 to TRBJ2-1; TRBD2 agrees at 15 bases. CDR1 is MNHEY, CDR2 SMNVEV, per germline (reference sequence). The CDR3 runs 18 residues. V lost 6 bases and J lost 0; bases outside the gene matches: 6. CDR3 protein: CASRVGLAGGFSYNEQFF. CDR3 sequence (DNA): TGTGCCAGCAGGGTGGGACTAGCGGGAGGCTTCTCCTACAATGAGCAGTTCTTC.

CDR3 loop: CASSSRDGRDEQYF. For the CDR3, the DNA is TGTGCCAGCAGCTCCCGCGATGGGCGGGACGAGCAGTACTTC. V and J are TRBV7-2 and TRBJ2-7; weak D call: TRBD2 (5 bases). Germline V gene data show CDR1 as SGHTA and CDR2 as FQGNSA. Trimming pared 4 bases from V and 5 bases from J, leaving 15 bases between. This CDR3 contains 14 residues.